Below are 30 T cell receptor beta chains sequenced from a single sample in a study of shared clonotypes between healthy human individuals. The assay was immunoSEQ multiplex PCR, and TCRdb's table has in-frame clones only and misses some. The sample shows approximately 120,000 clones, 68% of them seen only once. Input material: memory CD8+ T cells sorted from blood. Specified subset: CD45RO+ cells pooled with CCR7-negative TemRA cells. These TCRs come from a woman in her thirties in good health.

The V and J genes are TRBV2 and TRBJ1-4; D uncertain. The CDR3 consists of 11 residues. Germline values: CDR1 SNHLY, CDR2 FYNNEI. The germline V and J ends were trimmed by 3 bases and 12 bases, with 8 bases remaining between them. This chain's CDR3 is CASSDSVELFF. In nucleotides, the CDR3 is TGTGCCAGCAGTGATTCAGTTGAACTGTTTTTT.

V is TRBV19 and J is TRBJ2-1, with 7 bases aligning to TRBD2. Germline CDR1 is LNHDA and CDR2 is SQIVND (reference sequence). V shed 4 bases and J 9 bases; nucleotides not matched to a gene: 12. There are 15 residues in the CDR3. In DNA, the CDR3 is TGTGCCAGTAGTAGAATCCGGGGAGGGATCAGTGAGCAGTTCTTC. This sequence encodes CASSRIRGGISEQFF.

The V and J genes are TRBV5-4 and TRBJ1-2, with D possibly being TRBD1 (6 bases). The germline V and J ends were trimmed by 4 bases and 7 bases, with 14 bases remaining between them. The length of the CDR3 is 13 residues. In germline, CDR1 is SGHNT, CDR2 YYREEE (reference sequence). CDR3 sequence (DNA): TGTGCCAGCAGCCGCCTCGGGGGCCCTGGCTACACCTTC. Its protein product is CASSRLGGPGYTF. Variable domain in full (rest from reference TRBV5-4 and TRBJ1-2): ETGVTQSPTHLIKTRGQQVTLRCSSQSGHNTVSWYQQALGQGPQFIFQYYREEENGRGNFPPRFSGLQFPNYSSELNVNALELDDSALYLCASSRLGGPGYTFGSGTRLTVV.

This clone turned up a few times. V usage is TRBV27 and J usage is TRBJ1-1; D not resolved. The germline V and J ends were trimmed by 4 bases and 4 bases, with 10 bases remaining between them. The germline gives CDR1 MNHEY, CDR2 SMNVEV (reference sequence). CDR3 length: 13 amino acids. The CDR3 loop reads CASSSGMVTEAFF. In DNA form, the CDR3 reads TGTGCCAGCAGTTCCGGGATGGTCACTGAAGCTTTCTTT.

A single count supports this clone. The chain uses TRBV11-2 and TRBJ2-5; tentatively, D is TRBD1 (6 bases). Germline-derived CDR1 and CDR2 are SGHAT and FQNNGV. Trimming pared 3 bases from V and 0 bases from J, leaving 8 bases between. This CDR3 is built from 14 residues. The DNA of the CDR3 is TGTGCCAGCAGCTTCGGGGACAACCAAGAGACCCAGTACTTC. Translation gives CASSFGDNQETQYF.

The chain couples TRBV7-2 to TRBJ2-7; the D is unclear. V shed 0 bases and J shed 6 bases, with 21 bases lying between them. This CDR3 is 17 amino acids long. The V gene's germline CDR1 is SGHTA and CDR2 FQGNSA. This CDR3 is CASSLAPLGIGYSEQYF. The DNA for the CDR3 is TGTGCCAGCAGCTTAGCGCCGTTGGGAATCGGGTATAGCGAGCAGTACTTC. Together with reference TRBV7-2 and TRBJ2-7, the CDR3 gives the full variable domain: GAGVSQSPSNKVTEKGKDVELRCDPISGHTALYWYRQSLGQGLEFLIYFQGNSAPDKSGLPSDRFSAERTGGSVSTLTIQRTQQEDSAVYLCASSLAPLGIGYSEQYFGPGTRLTVT.

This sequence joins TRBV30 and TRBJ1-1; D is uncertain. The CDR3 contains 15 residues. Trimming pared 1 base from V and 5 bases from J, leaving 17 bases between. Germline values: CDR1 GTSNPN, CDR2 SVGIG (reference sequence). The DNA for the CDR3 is TGTGCCTGGAGTGAGGAGATACGAAAATTTACTGAAGCTTTCTTT. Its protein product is CAWSEEIRKFTEAFF.

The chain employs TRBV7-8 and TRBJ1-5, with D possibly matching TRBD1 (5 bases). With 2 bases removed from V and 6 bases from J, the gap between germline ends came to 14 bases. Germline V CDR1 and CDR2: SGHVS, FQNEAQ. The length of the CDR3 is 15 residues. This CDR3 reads CASSLHQGPSQPQHF. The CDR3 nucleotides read TGTGCCAGCAGCTTACACCAGGGCCCATCTCAGCCCCAGCATTTT.

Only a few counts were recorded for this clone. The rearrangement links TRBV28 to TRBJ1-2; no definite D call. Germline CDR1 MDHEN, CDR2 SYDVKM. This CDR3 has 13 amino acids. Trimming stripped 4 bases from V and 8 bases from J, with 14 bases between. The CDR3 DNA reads TGTGCCAGCAGTTCCAAGGTCCCCGTAGGCTACACCTTC. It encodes CASSSKVPVGYTF.

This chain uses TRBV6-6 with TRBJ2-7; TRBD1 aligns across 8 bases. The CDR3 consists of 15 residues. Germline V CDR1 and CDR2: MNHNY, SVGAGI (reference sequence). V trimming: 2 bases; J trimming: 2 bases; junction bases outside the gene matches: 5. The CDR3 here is CASSYGDRPPYEQYF. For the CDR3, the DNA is TGTGCCAGCAGTTACGGGGACAGGCCACCCTACGAGCAGTACTTC.

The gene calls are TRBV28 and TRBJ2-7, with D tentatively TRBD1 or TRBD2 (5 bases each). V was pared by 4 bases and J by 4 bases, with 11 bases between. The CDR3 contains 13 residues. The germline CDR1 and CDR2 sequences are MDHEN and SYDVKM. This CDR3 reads CASSSGRRYEQYF. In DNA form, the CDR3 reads TGTGCCAGCAGTTCGGGGCGAAGGTACGAGCAGTACTTC.

CDR3 sequence reads: CASSEYGGSYEQYF. The DNA for the CDR3 is TGTGCCAGCAGTGAATACGGCGGGTCCTACGAGCAGTACTTC. This chain uses TRBV6-1 with TRBJ2-7; D is possibly TRBD2 (5 bases). Germline lookup yields CDR1 MNHNS and CDR2 SASEGT. The CDR3 length is 14 residues. The V gene lost 2 bases and the J gene lost 1 base, with 9 bases spanning the gap.

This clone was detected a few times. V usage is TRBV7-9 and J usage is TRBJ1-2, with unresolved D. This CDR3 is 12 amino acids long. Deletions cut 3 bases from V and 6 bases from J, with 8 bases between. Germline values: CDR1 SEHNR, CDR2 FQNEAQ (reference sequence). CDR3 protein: CASSFVQNGYTF. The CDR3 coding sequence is TGTGCCAGCAGCTTCGTTCAGAATGGCTACACCTTC.

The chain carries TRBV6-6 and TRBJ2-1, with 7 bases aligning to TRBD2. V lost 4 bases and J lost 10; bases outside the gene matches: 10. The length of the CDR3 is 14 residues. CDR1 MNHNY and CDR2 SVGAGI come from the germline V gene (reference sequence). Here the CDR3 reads CASSLGGEGGEQFF. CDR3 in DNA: TGTGCCAGCAGTTTGGGGGGAGAGGGAGGGGAGCAGTTCTTC.

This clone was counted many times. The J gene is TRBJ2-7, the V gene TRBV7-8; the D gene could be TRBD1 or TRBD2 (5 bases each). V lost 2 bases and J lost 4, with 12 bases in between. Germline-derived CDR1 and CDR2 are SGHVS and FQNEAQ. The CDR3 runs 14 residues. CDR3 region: CASSLLEGPYEQYF. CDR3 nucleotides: TGTGCCAGCAGCTTACTCGAGGGACCATACGAGCAGTACTTC.

The chain's CDR3 is CASSSPRTGNYEQYF. The CDR3 DNA reads as TGTGCCAGTAGTAGCCCGCGGACAGGCAACTACGAGCAGTACTTC. This sequence joins TRBV19 and TRBJ2-7; 7 bases line up with TRBD1. Germline-derived CDR1 and CDR2 are LNHDA and SQIVND (reference sequence). This CDR3 has 15 amino acids. V dropped 4 bases and J dropped 3; count of bases not matched to a gene: 9. Drawing the rest from reference TRBV19 and TRBJ2-7, the complete variable domain is DGGITQSPKYLFRKEGQNVTLSCEQNLNHDAMYWYRQDPGQGLRLIYYSQIVNDFQKGDIAEGYSVSREKKESFPLTVTSAQKNPTAFYLCASSSPRTGNYEQYFGPGTRLTVT.

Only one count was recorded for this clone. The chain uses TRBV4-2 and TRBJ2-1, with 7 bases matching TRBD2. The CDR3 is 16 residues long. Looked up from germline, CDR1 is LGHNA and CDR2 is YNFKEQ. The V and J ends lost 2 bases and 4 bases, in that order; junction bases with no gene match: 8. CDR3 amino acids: CASSQSGRASYNEQFF. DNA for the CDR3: TGTGCCAGCAGCCAAAGTGGGAGGGCCTCTTACAATGAGCAGTTCTTC.

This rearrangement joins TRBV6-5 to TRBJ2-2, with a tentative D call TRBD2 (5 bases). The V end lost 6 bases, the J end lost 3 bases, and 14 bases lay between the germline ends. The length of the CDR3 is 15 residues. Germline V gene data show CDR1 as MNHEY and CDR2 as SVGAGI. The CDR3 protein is CASRVARDHTGELFF. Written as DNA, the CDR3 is TGTGCCAGCAGGGTGGCGAGGGATCACACCGGGGAGCTGTTTTTT.

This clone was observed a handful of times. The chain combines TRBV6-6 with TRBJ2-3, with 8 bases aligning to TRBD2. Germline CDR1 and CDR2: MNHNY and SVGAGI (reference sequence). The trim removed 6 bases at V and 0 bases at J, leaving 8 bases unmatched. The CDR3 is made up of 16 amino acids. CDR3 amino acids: CASSPFIAGSTDTQYF. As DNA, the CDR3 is TGTGCCAGCAGCCCGTTTATAGCGGGAAGCACAGATACGCAGTATTTT.

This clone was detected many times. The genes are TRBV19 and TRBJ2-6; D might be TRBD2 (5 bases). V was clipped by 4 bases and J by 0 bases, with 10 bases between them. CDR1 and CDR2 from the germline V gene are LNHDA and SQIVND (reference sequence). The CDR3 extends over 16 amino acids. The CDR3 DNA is TGTGCCAGTAGTACCGGGGAGATCTCTGGGGCCAACGTCCTGACTTTC. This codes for CASSTGEISGANVLTF.

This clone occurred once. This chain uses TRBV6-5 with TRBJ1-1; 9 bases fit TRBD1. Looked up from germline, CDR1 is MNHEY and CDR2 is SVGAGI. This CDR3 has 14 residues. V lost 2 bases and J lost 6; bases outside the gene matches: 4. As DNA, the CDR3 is TGTGCCAGCAGTTACGTGACAGGGGGGGCTGAAGCTTTCTTT. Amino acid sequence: CASSYVTGGAEAFF.

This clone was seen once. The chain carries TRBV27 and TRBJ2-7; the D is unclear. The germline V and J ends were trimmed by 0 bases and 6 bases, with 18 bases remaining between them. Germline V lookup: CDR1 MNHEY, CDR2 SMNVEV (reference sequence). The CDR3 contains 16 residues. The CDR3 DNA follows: TGTGCCAGCAGTTTATCCCCAGGCTCCCAATTTTCCGAGCAGTACTTC. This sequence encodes CASSLSPGSQFSEQYF.

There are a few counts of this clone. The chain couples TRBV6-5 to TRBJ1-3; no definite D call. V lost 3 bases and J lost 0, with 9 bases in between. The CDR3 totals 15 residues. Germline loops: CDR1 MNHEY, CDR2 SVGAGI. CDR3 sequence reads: CASSYRVDSGNTIYF. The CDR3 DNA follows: TGTGCCAGCAGTTATAGGGTGGACTCTGGAAACACCATATATTTT.

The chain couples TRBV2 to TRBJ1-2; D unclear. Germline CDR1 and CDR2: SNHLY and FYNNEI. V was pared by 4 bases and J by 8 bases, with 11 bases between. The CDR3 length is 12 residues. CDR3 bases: TGTGCCAGCAGTGGCCTCCGGCTGGGCTACACCTTC. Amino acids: CASSGLRLGYTF.

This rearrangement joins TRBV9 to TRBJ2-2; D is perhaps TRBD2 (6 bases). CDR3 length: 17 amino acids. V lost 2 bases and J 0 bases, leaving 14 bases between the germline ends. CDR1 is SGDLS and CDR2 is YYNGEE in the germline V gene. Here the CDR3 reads CASSVHPGRTNTGELFF. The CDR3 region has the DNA TGTGCCAGCAGCGTGCACCCCGGGAGAACGAACACCGGGGAGCTGTTTTTT.

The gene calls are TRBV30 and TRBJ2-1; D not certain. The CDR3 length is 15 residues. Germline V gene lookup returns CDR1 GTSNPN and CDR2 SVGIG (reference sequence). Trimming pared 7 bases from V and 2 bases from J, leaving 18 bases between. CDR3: CASNIHGKTYNEQFF. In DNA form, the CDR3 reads TGTGCCTCGAACATACATGGGAAAACCTACAATGAGCAGTTCTTC.

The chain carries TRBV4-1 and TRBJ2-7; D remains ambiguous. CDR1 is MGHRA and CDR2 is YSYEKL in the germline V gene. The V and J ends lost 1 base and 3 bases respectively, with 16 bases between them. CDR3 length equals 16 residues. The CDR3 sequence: CASSQVWSTIFYEQYF. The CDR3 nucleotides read TGCGCCAGCAGCCAAGTATGGTCTACCATTTTCTACGAGCAGTACTTC.

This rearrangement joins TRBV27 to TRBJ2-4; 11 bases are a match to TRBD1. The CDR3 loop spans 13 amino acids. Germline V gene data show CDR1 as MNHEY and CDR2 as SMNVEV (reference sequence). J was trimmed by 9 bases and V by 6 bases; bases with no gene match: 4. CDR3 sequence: CASSSGTGGIQYF. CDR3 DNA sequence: TGTGCCAGCAGCTCCGGGACAGGGGGCATTCAGTACTTC.

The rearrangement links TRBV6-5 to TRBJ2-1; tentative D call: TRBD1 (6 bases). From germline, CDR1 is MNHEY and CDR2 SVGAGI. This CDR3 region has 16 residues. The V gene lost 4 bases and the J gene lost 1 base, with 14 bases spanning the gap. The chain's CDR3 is CASSSPDSRSYNEQFF. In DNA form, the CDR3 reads TGTGCCAGCAGTTCCCCGGACAGCAGATCCTACAATGAGCAGTTCTTC.

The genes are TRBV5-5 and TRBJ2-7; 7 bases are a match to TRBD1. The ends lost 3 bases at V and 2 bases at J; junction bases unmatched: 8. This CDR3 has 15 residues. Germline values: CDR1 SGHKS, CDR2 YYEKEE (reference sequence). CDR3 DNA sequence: TGTGCCAGCAGCTCCTCGGTGGGACAGCCCTACGAGCAGTACTTC. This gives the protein CASSSSVGQPYEQYF.